This passage covers 23 T cell receptor beta chains from one sample sequenced in a study of blood T cell repertoires in COVID-19. Data came from immunoSEQ multiplex PCR; TCRdb stores just in-frame clones and leaves some out. The data show about 400,000 clones, around 87% seen once. The sample comprised PBMCs or T cells enriched from blood (not recorded which). The receptors were gathered from a man aged 40-55 years in a cohort exposed to, infected with or recovered from COVID-19 (not recorded which).

V usage is TRBV19 and J usage is TRBJ1-5; 7 positions agree with TRBD1. The CDR3 is 16 amino acids. V was pared by 3 bases and J by 2 bases, with 7 bases of the junction left unmatched. The germline gives CDR1 LNHDA, CDR2 SQIVND (reference sequence). The CDR3 nucleotides read TGTGCCAGTAGTATGGGACAGCCAAGGCGCAATCAGCCCCAGCATTTT. This translates into CASSMGQPRRNQPQHF.

This clone was seen more than once but under ten times. The chain recombines TRBV19 with TRBJ1-2; 7 nucleotides agree with TRBD1. Germline CDR1 and CDR2: LNHDA and SQIVND (reference sequence). The CDR3 has 12 amino acids. After removal of 10 bases from V and 3 bases from J, the junction contained 5 bases not matched to a gene. The chain's CDR3 is CAIRDSHYGYTF. CDR3 sequence (DNA): TGTGCCATACGGGACAGCCACTATGGCTACACCTTC.

The chain has TRBV20-1 and TRBJ1-2; tentatively, D is TRBD1 (5 bases). The CDR3 is made up of 11 amino acids. CDR1 is DFQATT and CDR2 is SNEGSKA in the germline V gene (reference sequence). V was pared by 3 bases and J by 8 bases, with 10 bases between. The CDR3 loop reads CSARLTEGYTF. CDR3 nucleotides: TGCAGTGCTAGGTTGACAGAGGGCTACACCTTC.

This rearrangement joins TRBV27 to TRBJ2-3; D remains unclear. Looked up from germline, CDR1 is MNHEY and CDR2 is SMNVEV (reference sequence). The CDR3 is made up of 13 amino acids. The ends were cut back, 6 bases at V and 3 bases at J, with 10 bases in the middle. CDR3 loop: CASRVRATDTQYF. The CDR3 coding sequence is TGTGCCAGCAGGGTTAGAGCGACAGATACGCAGTATTTT.

The CDR3 bases are TGTGCCAGCAGGCGCGCGACAGGGGGGGGCTCACCCCTCCACTTT. Amino acid sequence: CASRRATGGGSPLHF. The V and J genes are TRBV2 and TRBJ1-6, with 9 nucleotides matching TRBD1. Trimming took 6 bases from V and 10 from J; bases not matched to a gene: 10. Germline assignment: CDR1 SNHLY and CDR2 FYNNEI. This CDR3 spans 15 amino acids.

The chain uses TRBV5-1 and TRBJ2-7, with 9 bases matching TRBD2. V was pared by 3 bases and J by 5 bases, with 9 bases of the junction left unmatched. The CDR3 runs to 15 residues. The germline V gene has CDR1 SGHRS and CDR2 YFSETQ. CDR3 in amino acids: CASSSRGGRADEQYF. The CDR3 nucleotides read TGCGCCAGCAGCTCCAGGGGCGGGAGGGCCGACGAGCAGTACTTC.

The gene calls are TRBV7-8 and TRBJ2-6; TRBD2 agrees at 8 bases. Germline CDR1 and CDR2: SGHVS and FQNEAQ. Losses at the gene ends were 5 bases for V and 2 bases for J; bases not matched to a gene: 2. The CDR3 has 15 residues. The CDR3 region is CASSQRETGANVLTF. The CDR3 coding sequence is TGTGCCAGCAGCCAGCGGGAGACTGGGGCCAACGTCCTGACTTTC.

The gene calls are TRBV24-1 and TRBJ2-2, with no clear D. Germline values: CDR1 KGHDR, CDR2 SFDVKD. The V and J ends lost 2 bases and 0 bases respectively, with 6 bases between them. This CDR3 spans 15 amino acids. The CDR3: CATSDSVANTGELFF. DNA for the CDR3: TGTGCCACCAGTGATTCAGTCGCGAACACCGGGGAGCTGTTTTTT.

The V gene is TRBV25-1, the J gene TRBJ2-2, with 9 bases aligning to TRBD1. This CDR3 contains 15 residues. Germline CDR1 and CDR2: MGHDK and SYGVNS. V lost 6 bases to trimming and J lost 4 bases; unmatched junction nucleotides: 6. CDR3 residues: CASSGTGGFTGELFF. DNA for the CDR3: TGTGCCAGCAGCGGTACAGGGGGCTTCACCGGGGAGCTGTTTTTT.

The count of this clone is one. The J gene is TRBJ1-2, the V gene TRBV19; 7 bases line up with TRBD1. With V trimmed by 1 base and J by 8 bases, 10 bases remained unmatched. The CDR3 loop spans 15 amino acids. Germline V CDR1 and CDR2: LNHDA, SQIVND (reference sequence). CDR3 sequence: CASSIGATGLEGYTF. DNA for the CDR3: TGTGCCAGTAGTATAGGGGCGACAGGGTTGGAGGGCTACACCTTC. Variable domain in full (rest from reference TRBV19 and TRBJ1-2): DGGITQSPKYLFRKEGQNVTLSCEQNLNHDAMYWYRQDPGQGLRLIYYSQIVNDFQKGDIAEGYSVSREKKESFPLTVTSAQKNPTAFYLCASSIGATGLEGYTFGSGTRLTVV.

The chain uses TRBV19 and TRBJ2-4; 7 bases agree with TRBD2. CDR1 is LNHDA, CDR2 SQIVND, per germline (reference sequence). Trimming removed 6 bases from V and 0 bases from J; junction bases left unmatched: 20. The CDR3 consists of 20 residues. The CDR3 region has the DNA TGTGCCAGTAGCTTCGGGGGAAGCGGGATGGGAAACCTAGCCAAAAACATTCAGTACTTC. Translated: CASSFGGSGMGNLAKNIQYF.

This rearrangement joins TRBV10-1 to TRBJ2-2; 16 bases are shared with TRBD2. The CDR3 consists of 19 residues. CDR1 and CDR2 (germline): WNHNN, SYGVQD (reference sequence). The V and J ends lost 5 bases and 3 bases, in that order; junction bases with no gene match: 9. This chain's CDR3 is CASSPRGGLAGGHTGELFF. CDR3 in DNA: TGCGCCAGCAGTCCTCGAGGGGGACTAGCGGGAGGGCACACCGGGGAGCTGTTTTTT.

The chain couples TRBV27 to TRBJ1-1, with 8 bases fitting TRBD1. CDR3 length: 13 residues. Germline lookup yields CDR1 MNHEY and CDR2 SMNVEV (reference sequence). Losses at the gene ends were 5 bases for V and 6 bases for J; bases not matched to a gene: 5. The CDR3 coding sequence is TGTGCCAGCAGTCTTCAGGGGGCCCCTGAAGCTTTCTTT. This sequence encodes CASSLQGAPEAFF.

The V call is TRBV5-8, the J call TRBJ2-7; 7 nucleotides align to TRBD1. Germline V lookup: CDR1 SGHTS, CDR2 YDEGEE. The CDR3 length is 15 residues. Germline trimming cut 4 bases from V and 2 bases from J; bases unmatched to any gene: 9. The chain's CDR3 is CASSRSRTGPYEQYF. DNA for the CDR3: TGTGCCAGCAGCCGCTCCCGGACAGGCCCCTACGAGCAGTACTTC.

The rearrangement joins TRBV9 to TRBJ2-3; 11 bases are a match to TRBD2. CDR1 is SGDLS, CDR2 YYNGEE, per germline. This CDR3 is 16 amino acids long. After removal of 0 bases from V and 4 bases from J, the junction contained 4 bases not matched to a gene. The CDR3 DNA follows: TGTGCCAGCAGCGTAGGGCCTAGCGGGAGGTCAGATACGCAGTATTTT. It encodes CASSVGPSGRSDTQYF.

This chain links TRBV2 with TRBJ2-7, with D tentatively TRBD2 (5 bases). The CDR3 loop spans 13 amino acids. V lost 6 bases and J 5 bases, leaving 14 bases between the germline ends. CDR1 and CDR2 from the germline V gene are SNHLY and FYNNEI. The CDR3 loop is CASRALTSHEQYF. Written as DNA, the CDR3 is TGTGCCAGCAGGGCCCTTACTAGTCACGAGCAGTACTTC. The variable domain in full, with the rest retrieved from reference TRBV2 and TRBJ2-7, is EPEVTQTPSHQVTQMGQEVILRCVPISNHLYFYWYRQILGQKVEFLVSFYNNEISEKSEIFDDQFSVERPDGSNFTLKIRSTKLEDSAMYFCASRALTSHEQYFGPGTRLTVT.

The genes are TRBV3-1 (or the pseudogene TRBV3-2) and TRBJ2-1; 10 bases are shared with TRBD2. V lost 1 base, J lost 9 bases, and 9 bases stayed unmatched. The CDR3 loop spans 16 amino acids. CDR1 and CDR2 from the germline V gene are LGHDT and YNNKEL (reference sequence). The CDR3 DNA follows: TGTGCCAGCAGCCAAGCTAGTCGTCTAGCGGGAGTTGAGCAGTTCTTC. Translated: CASSQASRLAGVEQFF.

In this sample, this clone turned up a few times. As DNA, the CDR3 is TGTGCCAGTAGTATAAGTTACCTGGGGCCTGAAGCTTTCTTT. Translation: CASSISYLGPEAFF. V is TRBV19 and J is TRBJ1-1; D is perhaps TRBD1 (5 bases). Germline values: CDR1 LNHDA, CDR2 SQIVND (reference sequence). This CDR3 region has 14 residues. Trimming left V 2 bases short and J 6 bases short, with 13 bases between.

The chain has TRBV7-3 and TRBJ2-1; 7 positions match TRBD2. Unmatched junction bases numbered 7, after V lost 1 base and J lost 7 bases. The V gene's germline CDR1 is SGHTA and CDR2 FQGTGA. The CDR3 sequence is 15 residues long. The CDR3 sequence is CASSLMVTSMNEQFF. CDR3 DNA: TGTGCCAGCAGCTTAATGGTGACTAGCATGAATGAGCAGTTCTTC.

This sequence joins TRBV4-1 and TRBJ2-2; D may be TRBD1 (6 bases). Per germline, CDR1 MGHRA and CDR2 YSYEKL. The CDR3 runs to 15 residues. V was shortened by 4 bases and J by 4 bases, with 13 bases between the two germline ends. CDR3 sequence reads: CASSRRTDPTGELFF. In DNA form, the CDR3 reads TGCGCCAGCAGCCGGCGGACAGATCCCACCGGGGAGCTGTTTTTT.

The CDR3 nucleotides read TGTGCCAGCTCACTTATTGCCCAGGCGGGACACGAGCAGTACTTC. This encodes CASSLIAQAGHEQYF. V and J are TRBV18 and TRBJ2-7, with a tentative D call TRBD2 (6 bases). Germline CDR1 KGHSH, CDR2 LQKENI. The CDR3 covers 15 residues. V was trimmed by 4 bases and J by 5 bases, leaving 18 bases between them.

This chain connects TRBV21-1 to TRBJ1-5; the table names TRBD1, a call not compared with the DNA. TRBV21-1 is recorded as a pseudogene. This CDR3 comprises 17 residues. CDR3 in DNA: TGTGCCAGCAGCACTCGGAGGGACAGGGGGGTAAATCAGCCCCAGCATTTT. Its protein is CASSTRRDRGVNQPQHF.

DNA for the CDR3: TGTGCCAGCAGGCCGGGACAGGGGGACTATGGCTACACCTTC. It encodes CASRPGQGDYGYTF. V usage is TRBV2 and J usage is TRBJ1-2; 11 bases are a match to TRBD1. The V segment lost 6 bases and the J segment 3 bases; nucleotides outside the gene matches: 3. Looked up from germline, CDR1 is SNHLY and CDR2 is FYNNEI. The CDR3 spans 14 residues.